This paragraph covers one T cell receptor beta chain sequence. As handled by the study authors: For nucleated cells, counts were estimated from reference gene primer amplification. Clones were read by immunoSEQ multiplex PCR, and TCRdb kept only the in-frame ones, dropping some. V and J calls and clone size come straight from that table; D and trimming were deduced from the DNA. The sample shows tens of thousands of clones, roughly 87% of them seen only once. The germline CDR1 and CDR2 sequences are LGHDT and YNNKEL (reference sequence). The CDR3 is 17 amino acids. V lost 4 bases to trimming and J lost 2 bases; unmatched junction nucleotides: 11. The sample is drawn from a study of blood T cell repertoires in COVID-19. Study context: Sites in the United States, Italy and Spain provided acute and convalescent COVID-19 samples.

Input material: peripheral blood. The receptor comes from an elderly man in a cohort sampled during active COVID-19. The chain couples TRBV3-1 (or the pseudogene TRBV3-2) to TRBJ1-1, with 9 bases that match TRBD1. CDR3 sequence reads: CASSPLPPGQGNTEAFF. DNA for the CDR3: TGTGCCAGCAGCCCGCTACCGCCGGGACAGGGTAACACTGAAGCTTTCTTT.